The clone carrying this TCR beta chain was found a few times. Antigen: not known. The data derive from a study of blood T cells in healthy people across ages. Study-level results: Because sorting was not performed, PBMCs prevented conclusive naive versus antigen-experienced comparison.

Germline assignment: CDR1 SEHNR and CDR2 FQNEAQ (reference sequence). The CDR3 has 13 residues. Trimming removed 6 bases from V and 0 bases from J, with 8 bases in between. Next came a second PCR, run for roughly 6 to 11 cycles, which used a sample-barcoded 5' primer along with a J-beta primer mix. Each cDNA molecule was tagged by a template-switch adaptor that had 12 random nucleotides. TCRdb re-called the 5' RACE reads with MiXCR, one entry per CDR3 protein. The table records 850,000 to 950,000 distinct CDR3 sequences, more than 25% of them present only once. Aged roughly 6 to 90, donors were systemically healthy Caucasians from Russia. In each sample, at least 6.5 million PBMCs were isolated.

This chain links TRBV7-9 with TRBJ1-2; D not certain. The sample consisted of blood. This receptor was identified in a woman older than 75 in good health. For the CDR3, the DNA is TGTGCCAGCAGAAACACGTCTAACTATGGCTACACCTTC. Translated: CASRNTSNYGYTF.